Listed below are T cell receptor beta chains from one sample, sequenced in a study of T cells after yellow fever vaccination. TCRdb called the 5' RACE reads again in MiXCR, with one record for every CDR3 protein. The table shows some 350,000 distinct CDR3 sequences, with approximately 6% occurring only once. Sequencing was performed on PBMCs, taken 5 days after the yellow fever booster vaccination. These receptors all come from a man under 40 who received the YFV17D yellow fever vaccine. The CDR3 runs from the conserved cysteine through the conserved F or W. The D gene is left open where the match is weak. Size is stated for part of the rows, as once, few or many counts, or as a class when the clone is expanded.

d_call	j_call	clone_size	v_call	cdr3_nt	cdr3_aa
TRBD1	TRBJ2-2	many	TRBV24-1	TGTGCCACCAGTGACCACAGGGGAGCTACGGCCGGGGAGCTGTTTTTT	CATSDHRGATAGELFF
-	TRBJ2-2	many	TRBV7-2	TGTGCCAGCAGCTCCCGGAACACCGGGGAGCTGTTTTTT	CASSSRNTGELFF
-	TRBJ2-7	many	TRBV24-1	TGTGCCACCAGTGCTTGGACTTGCTACGAGCAGTACTTC	CATSAWTCYEQYF
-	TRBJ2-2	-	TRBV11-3	TGTGCCAGCAGCCTGGACAGTACTACCGGGGAGCTGTTTTTT	CASSLDSTTGELFF
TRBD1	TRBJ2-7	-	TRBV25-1	TGTGCCAGCAGTGTCCCCGGGACAGGGGTCGACGAGCAGTACTTC	CASSVPGTGVDEQYF
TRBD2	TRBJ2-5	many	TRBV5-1	TGCGCCAGCAGCGCGGATAGCGGGACAGAGACCCAGTACTTC	CASSADSGTETQYF
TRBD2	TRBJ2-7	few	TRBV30	TGTGCCTGGAGTGTACTAGCGGGAGCCGTAAGGTACGAGCAGTACTTC	CAWSVLAGAVRYEQYF
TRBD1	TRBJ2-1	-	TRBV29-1	TGCAGCGTCCCCGGGACAGGGCCTAGCTCCTACAATGAGCAGTTCTTC	CSVPGTGPSSYNEQFF
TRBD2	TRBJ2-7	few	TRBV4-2	TGTGCCAGCAGCCAAGATTCGGAGATAGGGACTAGCGGGGCCCGCTTC	CASSQDSEIGTSGARF
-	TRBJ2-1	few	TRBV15	TGTGCCACCAGCAGAGATTTGACGCCGAGCTCCTACAATGAGCAGTTCTTC	CATSRDLTPSSYNEQFF
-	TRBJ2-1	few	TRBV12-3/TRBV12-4	TGTGCCAGCGTTAGGGGGGGCAATGAGCAGTTCTTC	CASVRGGNEQFF
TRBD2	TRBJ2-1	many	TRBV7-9	TGTGCCAGCAGCCAGGGACTAGCGGGAGAGCAGTTCTTC	CASSQGLAGEQFF
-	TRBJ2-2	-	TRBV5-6	TGTGCCAGCACCGCAGGAGCGATCGGGGCCGGGGAGCTGTTTTTT	CASTAGAIGAGELFF
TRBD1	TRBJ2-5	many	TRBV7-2	TGTGCCAGCAGCCGCCGGACAGGGGGGGAAGAGACCCAGTACTTC	CASSRRTGGEETQYF
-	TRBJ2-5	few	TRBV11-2	TGTGCCAGCAGCCACTCGCCAGAGACCCAGTACTTC	CASSHSPETQYF
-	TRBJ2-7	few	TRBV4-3	TGCGCCAGCAGCCAATGTTTCAGGGCCTACTCCTACGAGCAGTACTTC	CASSQCFRAYSYEQYF
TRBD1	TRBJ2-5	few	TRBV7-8	TGTGCCAGCAGCTTAGCCGCAGGGGGACATCAAGAGACCCAGTACTTC	CASSLAAGGHQETQYF
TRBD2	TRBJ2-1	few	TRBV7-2	TGTGCCAGCAGACGTTCTAGCGGAAGCTCCTACAATGAGCAGTTCTTC	CASRRSSGSSYNEQFF
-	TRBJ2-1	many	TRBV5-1	TGCGCCAGCAGCTTGGGGACAGAGTACAATGAGCAGTTCTTC	CASSLGTEYNEQFF
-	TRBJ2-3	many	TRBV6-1	TGTGCCACCTCCCTTAGGGGGAATCAGATCACAGATACGCAGTATTTT	CATSLRGNQITDTQYF
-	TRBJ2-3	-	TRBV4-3	TGCGCCAGCAGCCTATACATCGGGGTCACAGATACGCAGTATTTT	CASSLYIGVTDTQYF
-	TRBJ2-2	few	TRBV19	TGTGCCAGTAGTATAGTTGCGGGCACCGGGGAGCTGTTTTTT	CASSIVAGTGELFF
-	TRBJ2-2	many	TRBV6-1	TGTGCCAGCAGTCAAACAGGGTCAGGGGAGCTGTTTTTT	CASSQTGSGELFF
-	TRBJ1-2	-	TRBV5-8	TGTGCCAGCAGCTCGACCCTTCTCGGACATGGCGGGGGCTACACCTTC	CASSSTLLGHGGGYTF
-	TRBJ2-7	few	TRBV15	TGTGCCACCAGCAGAGATCGGGGACCCACTTACGAGCAGTACTTC	CATSRDRGPTYEQYF
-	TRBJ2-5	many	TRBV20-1	TGCAGTGCTAGAGTGGGACCTGATGGAGAGACCCAGTACTTC	CSARVGPDGETQYF
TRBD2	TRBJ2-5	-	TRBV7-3	TGTGCCAGCAGCCTAGGCGGGACTAGCGCGGAGACCCAGTACTTC	CASSLGGTSAETQYF
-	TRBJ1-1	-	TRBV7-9	TGTGCCAGCAGCTCAGGACAGTGGAGTGAAGCTTTCTTT	CASSSGQWSEAFF
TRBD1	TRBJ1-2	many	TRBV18	TGTGCCAGCTCACCACTAGGACAGGGTGGAAACTATGGCTACACCTTC	CASSPLGQGGNYGYTF
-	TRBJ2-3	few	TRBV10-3	TGTGCCATCAGTGAGTCCGGCGGCAGCACAGATACGCAGTATTTT	CAISESGGSTDTQYF
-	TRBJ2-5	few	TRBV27	TGTGCCAGCAGTTTATCCGTCTCGGCGAGGGGAGAGACCCAGTACTTC	CASSLSVSARGETQYF
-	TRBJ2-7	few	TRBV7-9	TGTGCCAGCACTTCTTCCTACGAGCAGTACTTC	CASTSSYEQYF
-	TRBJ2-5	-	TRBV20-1	TGCAGTGCTAGGTCAGGGTTGGAGACCCAGTACTTC	CSARSGLETQYF
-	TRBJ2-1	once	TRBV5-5	TGTGCCATCAGCTTGGGGGGGAGGGGGTCCTACAATGAGCAGTTCTTC	CAISLGGRGSYNEQFF
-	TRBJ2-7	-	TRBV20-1	TGCAGTGCCCCGCGGACTGGCAGAACCTACGAGCAGTACTTC	CSAPRTGRTYEQYF
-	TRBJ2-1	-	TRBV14	TGTGCCAGCAGCCAAGACTCCCTACTAGTTTCTGAGCAGTTCTTC	CASSQDSLLVSEQFF
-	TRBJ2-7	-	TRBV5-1	TGCGCCAGCAGCTTGTTCGGAGGCCCCGAGTACGAGCAGTACTTC	CASSLFGGPEYEQYF
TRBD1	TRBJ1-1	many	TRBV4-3	TGCGCCAGCAGCCAGAGGACAGGGTTGAGCACTGAAGCTTTCTTT	CASSQRTGLSTEAFF